This T cell receptor (beta chain) was sequenced in a study of PD-1 blockade in mismatch repair-deficient tumors (dated by TCRdb to between 2016 and 2019). Concerning the study at large: Between September 2013 and 2016, the trial enrolled 80 to 95 consecutive patients with some twelve types of mismatch repair-deficient cancer, all of whom had received prior treatment and were progressing. Tumor-associated T cell clones in the peripheral blood of patients responding to PD-1 blockade were tracked using deep sequencing of TCR CDR3 regions. Overall results and qualifications from the work: Clones residing in the tumor, which were often undetectable in blood before treatment, expanded quickly after pembrolizumab and then contracted, generally before radiologic responses.

From its cysteine to its phenylalanine, the CDR3 spans 14 amino acids. The retained sequence is limited to the CDR3, 42 bases, with the frame set at the first base. The germline V gene sets CDR1 to SGHTA and CDR2 to FQGNSA. Trimming removed 5 bases from V and 4 bases from J; the gene matches leave 8 bases unexplained. As regards this clone: The antigen it binds to is not known. Per-base quality was not reported, and no clone a single base away is much larger than it.

The time point label for this specimen denotes: peripheral blood 12 weeks after first pembrolizumab dose. Mismatch repair deficiency in every enrolled patient was established by polymerase chain reaction or immunohistochemistry. Three patients who responded to pembrolizumab therapy underwent TCR sequencing. Pembrolizumab PD-1 blockade was prospectively tested in advanced mismatch repair-deficient cancers, regardless of tissue of origin, in the phase II trial. Peripheral blood T cell samples were gathered serially, both before PD-1 blockade started and at multiple time points afterward. Blood sampling time points were reported as weeks after the first dose of pembrolizumab. Library creation used the immunoSEQ multiplex PCR assay. TCRdb stores this immuneACCESS table with in-frame sequences only. Part of the clones is absent; in the studies checked, under half of the shortfall reflects unresolved V genes, and no reason is known for the rest. The sample yields over 75,000 clones; roughly 80% were counted once. The top ten clonotypes cover under 3% of the sample.

This TCR came from an adult with mismatch repair-deficient cancer. The material sequenced was peripheral blood, taken 12 weeks after starting pembrolizumab. This chain is built from TRBV7-2 and TRBJ2-7; TRBD2 agrees with 7 junctional bases. The nucleotides read TGTGCCAGCAGCAACGGGCCTAGCGGATACGAGCAGTACTTC. Protein translation: CASSNGPSGYEQYF.